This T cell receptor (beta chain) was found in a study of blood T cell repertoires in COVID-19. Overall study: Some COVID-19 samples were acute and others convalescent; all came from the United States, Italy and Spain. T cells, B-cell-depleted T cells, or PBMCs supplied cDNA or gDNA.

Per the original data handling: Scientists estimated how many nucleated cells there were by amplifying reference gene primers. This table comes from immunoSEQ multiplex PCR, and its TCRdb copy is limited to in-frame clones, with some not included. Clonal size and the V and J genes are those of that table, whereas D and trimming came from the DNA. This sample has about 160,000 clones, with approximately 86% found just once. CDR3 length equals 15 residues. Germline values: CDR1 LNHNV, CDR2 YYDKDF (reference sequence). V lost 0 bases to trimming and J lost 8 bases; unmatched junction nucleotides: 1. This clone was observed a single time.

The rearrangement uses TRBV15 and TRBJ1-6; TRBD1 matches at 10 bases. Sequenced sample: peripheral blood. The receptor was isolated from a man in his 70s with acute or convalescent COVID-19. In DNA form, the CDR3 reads TGTGCCACCAGCAGAGACGGACAGGGGGATTCACCCCTCCACTTT. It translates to CATSRDGQGDSPLHF.